The TCR beta chain described here comes from a study of blood T cell repertoires in COVID-19. Using immunoSEQ multiplex PCR, the repertoire was profiled, and TCRdb retains in-frame clones only, with some absent. Counted here are about 90,000 clones, 75% to 90% occurring once; the ten biggest clones make up more than 1%. The V and J ends lost 0 bases and 12 bases respectively, with 15 bases between them. The germline V gene encodes CDR1 ENHRY and CDR2 SYGVKD. The CDR3 length is 15 residues. Sequencing used peripheral blood. The chain recombines TRBV10-3 with TRBJ1-6; D is unresolved. The sequence was obtained from a man older than 75 with active or convalescent COVID-19. The CDR3 DNA reads as TGTGCCATCAGTGAGTCGTCGGCAGGACTCGGACCCCTCCACTTT. This translates into CAISESSAGLGPLHF.